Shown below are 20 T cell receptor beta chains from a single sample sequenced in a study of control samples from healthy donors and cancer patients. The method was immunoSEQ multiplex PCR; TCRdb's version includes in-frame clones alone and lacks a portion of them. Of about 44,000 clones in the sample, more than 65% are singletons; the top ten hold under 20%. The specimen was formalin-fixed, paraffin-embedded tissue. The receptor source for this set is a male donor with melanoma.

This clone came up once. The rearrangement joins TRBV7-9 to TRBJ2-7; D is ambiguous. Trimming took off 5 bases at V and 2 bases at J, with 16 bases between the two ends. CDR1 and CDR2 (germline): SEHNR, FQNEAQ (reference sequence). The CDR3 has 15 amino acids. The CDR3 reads CASSQETTAAYEQYF. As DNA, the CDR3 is TGTGCCAGCAGCCAAGAGACAACCGCGGCCTACGAGCAGTACTTC.

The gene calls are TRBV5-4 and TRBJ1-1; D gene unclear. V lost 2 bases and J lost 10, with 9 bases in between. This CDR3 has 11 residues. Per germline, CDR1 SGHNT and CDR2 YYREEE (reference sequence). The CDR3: CASSFDVRAFF. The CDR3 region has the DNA TGTGCCAGCAGCTTTGACGTAAGAGCTTTCTTT.

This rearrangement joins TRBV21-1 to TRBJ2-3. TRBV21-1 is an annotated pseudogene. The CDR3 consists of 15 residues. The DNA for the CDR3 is TGTGCCAGCAGCAAAGGATATACGAGCACAGATACGCAGTATTTT. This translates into CASSKGYTSTDTQYF.

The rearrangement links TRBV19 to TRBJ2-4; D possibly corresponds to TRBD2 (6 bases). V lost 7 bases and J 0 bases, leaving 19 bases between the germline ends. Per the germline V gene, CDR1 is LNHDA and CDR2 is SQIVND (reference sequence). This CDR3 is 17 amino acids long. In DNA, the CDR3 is TGTGCCAGTACGGGAACAGGTGGACTACTAGCCAAAAACATTCAGTACTTC. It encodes CASTGTGGLLAKNIQYF.

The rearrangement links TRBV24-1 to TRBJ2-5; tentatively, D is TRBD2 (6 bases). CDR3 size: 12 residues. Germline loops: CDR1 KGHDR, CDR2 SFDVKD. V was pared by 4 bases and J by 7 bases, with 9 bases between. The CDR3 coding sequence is TGTGCCACCAGTGACTTGCGGGGGACCCAGTACTTC. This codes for CATSDLRGTQYF.

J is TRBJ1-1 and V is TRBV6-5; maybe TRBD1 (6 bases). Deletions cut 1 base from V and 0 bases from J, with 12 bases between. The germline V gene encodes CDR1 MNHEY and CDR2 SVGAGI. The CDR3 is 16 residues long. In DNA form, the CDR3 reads TGTGCCAGCAGTTACTGGTCCGGGACACTGAACACTGAAGCTTTCTTT. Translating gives CASSYWSGTLNTEAFF.

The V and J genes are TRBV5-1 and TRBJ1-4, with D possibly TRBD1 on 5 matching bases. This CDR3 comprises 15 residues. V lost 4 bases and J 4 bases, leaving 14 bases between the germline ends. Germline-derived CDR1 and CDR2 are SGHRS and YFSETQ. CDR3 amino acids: CASSPSGRINEKLFF. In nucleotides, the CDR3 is TGCGCCAGCAGCCCCTCGGGACGGATTAATGAAAAACTGTTTTTT.

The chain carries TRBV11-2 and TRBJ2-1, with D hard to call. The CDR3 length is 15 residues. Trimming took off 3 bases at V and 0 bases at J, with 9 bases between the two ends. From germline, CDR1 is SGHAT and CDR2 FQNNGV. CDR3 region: CASSFELSSYNEQFF. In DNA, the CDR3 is TGTGCCAGCAGCTTTGAGCTCAGCTCCTACAATGAGCAGTTCTTC. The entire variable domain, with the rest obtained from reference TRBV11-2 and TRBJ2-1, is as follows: EAGVAQSPRYKIIEKRQSVAFWCNPISGHATLYWYQQILGQGPKLLIQFQNNGVVDDSQLPKDRFSAERLKGVDSTLKIQPAKLEDSAVYLCASSFELSSYNEQFFGPGTRLTVL.

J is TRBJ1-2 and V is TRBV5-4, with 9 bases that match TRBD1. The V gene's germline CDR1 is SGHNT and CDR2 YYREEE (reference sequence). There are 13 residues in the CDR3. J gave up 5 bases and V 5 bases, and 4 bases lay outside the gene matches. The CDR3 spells CASSSTGGYGYTF. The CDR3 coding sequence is TGTGCCAGCAGTTCGACAGGGGGGTATGGCTACACCTTC.

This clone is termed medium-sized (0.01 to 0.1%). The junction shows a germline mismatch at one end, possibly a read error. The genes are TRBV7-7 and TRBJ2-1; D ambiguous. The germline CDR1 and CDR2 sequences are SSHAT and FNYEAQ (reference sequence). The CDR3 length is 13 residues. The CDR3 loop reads CASSLGIYNEQFF. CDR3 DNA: TGTGCTAGCAGCTTGGGCATTTACAATGAGCAGTTCTTC. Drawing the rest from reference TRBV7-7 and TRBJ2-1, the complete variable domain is GAGVSQSPRYKVTKRGQDVTLRCDPISSHATLYWYQQALGQGPEFLTYFNYEAQPDKSGLPSDRFSAERPEGSISTLTIQRTEQRDSAMYRCASSLGIYNEQFFGPGTRLTVL.

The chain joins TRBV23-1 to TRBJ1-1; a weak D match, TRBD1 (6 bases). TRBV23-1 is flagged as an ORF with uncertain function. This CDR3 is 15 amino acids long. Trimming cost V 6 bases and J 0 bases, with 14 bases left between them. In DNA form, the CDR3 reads TGCGCCAGCAGCCGACGGGGGGCCTTGAACACTGAAGCTTTCTTT. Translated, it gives CASSRRGALNTEAFF.

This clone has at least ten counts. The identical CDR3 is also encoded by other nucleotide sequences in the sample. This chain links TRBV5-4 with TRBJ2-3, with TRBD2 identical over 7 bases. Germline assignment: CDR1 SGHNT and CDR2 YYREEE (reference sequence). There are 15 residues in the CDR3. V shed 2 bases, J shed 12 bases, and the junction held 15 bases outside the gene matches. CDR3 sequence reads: CASSLPPSSREAQYF. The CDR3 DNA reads TGTGCCAGCAGCTTACCCCCCTCTAGCCGGGAGGCTCAGTATTTT.

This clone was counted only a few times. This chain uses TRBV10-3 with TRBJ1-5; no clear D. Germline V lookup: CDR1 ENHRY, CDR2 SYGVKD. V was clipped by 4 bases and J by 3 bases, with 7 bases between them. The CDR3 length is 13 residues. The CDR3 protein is CAISAIANQPQHF. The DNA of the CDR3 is TGTGCCATCAGTGCCATCGCCAATCAGCCCCAGCATTTT.

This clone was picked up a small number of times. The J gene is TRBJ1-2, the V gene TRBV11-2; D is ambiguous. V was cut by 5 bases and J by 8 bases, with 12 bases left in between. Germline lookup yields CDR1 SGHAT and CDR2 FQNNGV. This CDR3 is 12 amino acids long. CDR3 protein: CASSKVTRGYTF. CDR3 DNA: TGTGCCAGCAGCAAAGTGACGAGGGGCTACACCTTC.

The CDR3 protein is CASSALAGGTGELFF. CDR3 DNA: TGTGCCAGCAGTGCACTAGCGGGAGGTACCGGGGAGCTGTTTTTT. The chain uses TRBV28 and TRBJ2-2, with 12 bases aligning to TRBD2. In germline, CDR1 is MDHEN, CDR2 SYDVKM. The trim removed 5 bases at V and 5 bases at J, leaving 3 bases unmatched. The CDR3 is 15 amino acids. Based on the CDR3 plus reference TRBV28 and TRBJ2-2, the full variable domain is DVKVTQSSRYLVKRTGEKVFLECVQDMDHENMFWYRQDPGLGLRLIYFSYDVKMKEKGDIPEGYSVSREKKERFSLILESASTNQTSMYLCASSALAGGTGELFFGEGSRLTVL.

The CDR3 protein is CASSFSGGSSSYNEQFF. DNA of the CDR3: TGTGCCAGCAGCTTCTCAGGGGGTTCTAGCTCCTACAATGAGCAGTTCTTC. This sequence joins TRBV7-8 and TRBJ2-1; 7 nucleotides line up with TRBD1. Trimming removed 3 bases from V and 0 bases from J; junction bases left unmatched: 8. CDR3 length: 17 residues. The germline V gene has CDR1 SGHVS and CDR2 FQNEAQ. Combining the CDR3 with reference TRBV7-8 and TRBJ2-1 gives the whole variable domain GAGVSQSPRYKVAKRGQDVALRCDPISGHVSLFWYQQALGQGPEFLTYFQNEAQLDKSGLPSDRFFAERPEGSVSTLKIQRTQQEDSAVYLCASSFSGGSSSYNEQFFGPGTRLTVL.

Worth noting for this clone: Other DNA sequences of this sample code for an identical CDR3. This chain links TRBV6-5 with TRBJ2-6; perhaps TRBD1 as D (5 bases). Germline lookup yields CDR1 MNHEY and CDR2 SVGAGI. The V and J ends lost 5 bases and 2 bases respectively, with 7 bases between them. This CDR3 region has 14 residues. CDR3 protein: CASSRGPGANVLTF. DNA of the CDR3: TGTGCCAGCAGTAGGGGTCCTGGGGCCAACGTCCTGACTTTC.

The CDR3 sequence is CASSEWRGKETQYF. CDR3 bases: TGTGCCAGCAGTGAATGGAGAGGGAAGGAGACCCAGTACTTC. The V gene is TRBV2, the J gene TRBJ2-5; a weak D match, TRBD2 (5 bases). CDR3 length: 14 residues. CDR1 and CDR2 from the germline V gene are SNHLY and FYNNEI. Between the trimmed V and J ends, which lost 2 bases and 5 bases, there was a span of 12 bases.

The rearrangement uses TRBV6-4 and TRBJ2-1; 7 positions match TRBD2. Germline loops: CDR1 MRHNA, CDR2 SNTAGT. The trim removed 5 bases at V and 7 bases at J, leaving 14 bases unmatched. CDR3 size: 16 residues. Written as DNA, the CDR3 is TGTGCCAGCAGTCCCATCGCGGGAGTTCTCAGGAATGAGCAGTTCTTC. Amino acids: CASSPIAGVLRNEQFF.

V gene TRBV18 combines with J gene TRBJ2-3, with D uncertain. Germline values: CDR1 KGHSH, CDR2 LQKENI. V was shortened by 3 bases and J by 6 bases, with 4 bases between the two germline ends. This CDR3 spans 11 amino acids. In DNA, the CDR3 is TGTGCCAGCTCACCGGAGGATACGCAGTATTTT. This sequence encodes CASSPEDTQYF.